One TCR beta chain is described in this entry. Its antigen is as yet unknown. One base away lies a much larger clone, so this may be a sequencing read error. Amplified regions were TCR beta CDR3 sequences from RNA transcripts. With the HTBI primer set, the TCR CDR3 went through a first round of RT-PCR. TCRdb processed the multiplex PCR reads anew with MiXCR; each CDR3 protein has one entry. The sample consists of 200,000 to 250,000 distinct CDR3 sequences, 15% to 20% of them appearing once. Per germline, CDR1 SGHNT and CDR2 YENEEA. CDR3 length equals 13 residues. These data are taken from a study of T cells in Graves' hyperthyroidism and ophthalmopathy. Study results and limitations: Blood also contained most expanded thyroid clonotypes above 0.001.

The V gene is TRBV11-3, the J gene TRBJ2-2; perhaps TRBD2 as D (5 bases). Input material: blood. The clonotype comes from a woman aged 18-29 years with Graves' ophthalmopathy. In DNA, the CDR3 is TGTGCCAGCAGCCTCACTGACACCGGGGAGCTGGTTTTT. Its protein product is CASSLTDTGELVF.